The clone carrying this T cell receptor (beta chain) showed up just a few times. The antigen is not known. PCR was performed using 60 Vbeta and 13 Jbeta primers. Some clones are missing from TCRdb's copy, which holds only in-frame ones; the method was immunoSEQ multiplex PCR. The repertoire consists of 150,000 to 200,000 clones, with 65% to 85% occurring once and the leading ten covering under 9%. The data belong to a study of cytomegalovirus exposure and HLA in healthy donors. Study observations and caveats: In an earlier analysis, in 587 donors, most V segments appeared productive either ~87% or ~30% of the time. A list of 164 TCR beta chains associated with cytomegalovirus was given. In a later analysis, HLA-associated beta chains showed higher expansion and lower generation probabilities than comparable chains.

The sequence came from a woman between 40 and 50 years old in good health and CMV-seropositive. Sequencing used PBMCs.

The CDR3 here is CSGRERGTTDTQYF. CDR3 nucleotide sequence: TGCAGCGGGCGAGAGCGGGGGACCACAGATACGCAGTATTTT. This sequence joins TRBV29-1 and TRBJ2-3; 8 bases are shared with TRBD2. The length of the CDR3 is 14 residues. V lost 7 bases, J lost 2 bases, and 8 bases stayed unmatched. CDR1 and CDR2 (germline): SQVTM, ANQGSEA.